Listed below are T cell receptor beta chains from one sample, sequenced in a study of shared clonotypes between healthy human individuals. Sequencing used immunoSEQ multiplex PCR; TCRdb keeps in-frame clones, though not all of them. The sample includes nearly 2 million clones, approximately 94% of them seen just once. Material: naive CD8+ T cells sorted from blood. The receptors originated from a man younger than 35 in good health. CDR3s include the opening cysteine and the closing phenylalanine or tryptophan. Each record gives: CDR3 protein, CDR3 DNA, V gene, J gene, clone size, D gene. The D gene is left open where the match is weak. Not every row has a clone size; where given, it reads once, few, many or a size class.

CDR3aa: CASLPSKGQGSADTQYF
CDR3nt: TGCGCCAGCCTCCCCTCCAAGGGACAGGGGTCCGCAGATACGCAGTATTTT
v_gene: TRBV5-1
j_gene: TRBJ2-3
abundance: once
d_gene: TRBD1

CDR3aa: CASSQDKDWGETQYF
CDR3nt: TGCGCCAGCAGCCAAGATAAGGACTGGGGGGAGACCCAGTACTTC
v_gene: TRBV4-1
j_gene: TRBJ2-5
abundance: .
d_gene: .

CDR3aa: CASSPDSTLEAFF
CDR3nt: TGTGCCAGCAGCCCCGACAGCACTTTGGAAGCTTTCTTT
v_gene: TRBV27
j_gene: TRBJ1-1
abundance: once
d_gene: .

CDR3aa: CASSLGAVGPNYGYTF
CDR3nt: TGTGCCAGCAGCTTAGGAGCGGTCGGTCCTAACTATGGCTACACCTTC
v_gene: TRBV7-9
j_gene: TRBJ1-2
abundance: .
d_gene: .

CDR3aa: CASSSSSGAQFF
CDR3nt: TGCGCCAGCAGTTCTTCTAGCGGTGCCCAGTTCTTC
v_gene: TRBV10-1
j_gene: TRBJ2-1
abundance: once
d_gene: TRBD2

CDR3aa: CASSPGTNAYNQPQHF
CDR3nt: TGCGCCAGCAGCCCCGGGACGAACGCCTACAATCAGCCCCAGCATTTT
v_gene: TRBV4-3
j_gene: TRBJ1-5
abundance: once
d_gene: .

CDR3aa: CASSLLALTNNEQFF
CDR3nt: TGTGCCAGCAGCTTACTAGCGCTTACTAACAATGAGCAGTTCTTC
v_gene: TRBV7-2
j_gene: TRBJ2-1
abundance: .
d_gene: .

CDR3aa: CASSVDGSIRETQYF
CDR3nt: TGTGCCAGCAGCGTAGATGGTAGCATAAGAGAGACCCAGTACTTC
v_gene: TRBV9
j_gene: TRBJ2-5
abundance: .
d_gene: .

CDR3aa: CASSSTWTSDYEQYF
CDR3nt: TGTGCCAGCAGCTCCACCTGGACTAGCGATTACGAGCAGTACTTC
v_gene: TRBV7-9
j_gene: TRBJ2-7
abundance: .
d_gene: TRBD2

CDR3aa: CASSETGDLSRNTIYF
CDR3nt: TGTGCCAGCAGCGAAACAGGGGATCTTTCTAGGAACACCATATATTTT
v_gene: TRBV5-4
j_gene: TRBJ1-3
abundance: .
d_gene: TRBD1

CDR3aa: CASSQDLAGGNYEQYF
CDR3nt: TGCGCCAGCAGCCAAGATTTAGCGGGAGGAAACTACGAGCAGTACTTC
v_gene: TRBV4-3
j_gene: TRBJ2-7
abundance: .
d_gene: TRBD2

CDR3aa: CASSPRQGETQYF
CDR3nt: TGTGCCAGCAGCCCCCGACAGGGTGAGACCCAGTACTTC
v_gene: TRBV13
j_gene: TRBJ2-5
abundance: .
d_gene: TRBD1

CDR3aa: CASTEGQGGQKLFF
CDR3nt: TGTGCCAGCACCGAGGGACAGGGGGGGCAAAAACTGTTTTTT
v_gene: TRBV2
j_gene: TRBJ1-4
abundance: .
d_gene: TRBD1

CDR3aa: CASSLWAGAYEQFF
CDR3nt: TGTGCCAGCAGTTTATGGGCAGGGGCTTATGAGCAGTTCTTC
v_gene: TRBV27
j_gene: TRBJ2-1
abundance: .
d_gene: .

CDR3aa: CASSDRLGDEDTQYF
CDR3nt: TGTGCCAGCAGTGATAGGCTCGGGGATGAAGATACGCAGTATTTT
v_gene: TRBV2
j_gene: TRBJ2-3
abundance: .
d_gene: .

CDR3aa: CASSYQDMWTGVYEQYF
CDR3nt: TGCGCCAGCAGCTACCAAGATATGTGGACAGGGGTTTACGAGCAGTACTTC
v_gene: TRBV4-1
j_gene: TRBJ2-7
abundance: .
d_gene: TRBD1

CDR3aa: CAWSYRVLHTDTQYF
CDR3nt: TGTGCCTGGAGTTACAGGGTCCTGCACACAGATACGCAGTATTTT
v_gene: TRBV30
j_gene: TRBJ2-3
abundance: .
d_gene: .

CDR3aa: CASSLGGGGYNEQFF
CDR3nt: TGTGCCAGCAGCTTAGGAGGAGGGGGGTACAATGAGCAGTTCTTC
v_gene: TRBV7-9
j_gene: TRBJ2-1
abundance: .
d_gene: .

CDR3aa: CASSLAGAGGELFF
CDR3nt: TGTGCCAGCAGTTTAGCGGGAGCGGGCGGGGAGCTGTTTTTT
v_gene: TRBV6-5
j_gene: TRBJ2-2
abundance: .
d_gene: TRBD2

CDR3aa: CASSQGLQGAYDEKLFF
CDR3nt: TGCGCCAGCAGCCAAGGACTACAGGGGGCCTACGATGAAAAACTGTTTTTT
v_gene: TRBV4-1
j_gene: TRBJ1-4
abundance: .
d_gene: TRBD1

CDR3aa: CASSFGAGGRDTQYF
CDR3nt: TGTGCCAGCAGCTTCGGGGCGGGAGGGAGAGATACGCAGTATTTT
v_gene: TRBV7-2
j_gene: TRBJ2-3
abundance: .
d_gene: TRBD2

CDR3aa: CASSSPIEGELFF
CDR3nt: TGTGCCAGCAGCTCGCCTATCGAGGGGGAGCTGTTTTTT
v_gene: TRBV11-2
j_gene: TRBJ2-2
abundance: .
d_gene: .

CDR3aa: CASSYGGQREFGELFF
CDR3nt: TGTGCCAGCAGTTACGGGGGCCAGCGGGAATTCGGGGAGCTGTTTTTT
v_gene: TRBV6-5
j_gene: TRBJ2-2
abundance: .
d_gene: .

CDR3aa: CASSVGSGVGYGYTF
CDR3nt: TGTGCCAGCAGCGTAGGGTCAGGGGTAGGGTATGGCTACACCTTC
v_gene: TRBV9
j_gene: TRBJ1-2
abundance: .
d_gene: .

CDR3aa: CASSPDLAGPLVHEQYF
CDR3nt: TGTGCCAGCAGTCCTGACCTAGCGGGACCCCTGGTCCACGAGCAGTACTTC
v_gene: TRBV27
j_gene: TRBJ2-7
abundance: .
d_gene: TRBD2

CDR3aa: CASSFQGGSFMETQYF
CDR3nt: TGTGCCAGCAGTTTTCAGGGGGGCAGCTTTATGGAGACCCAGTACTTC
v_gene: TRBV28
j_gene: TRBJ2-5
abundance: .
d_gene: .

CDR3aa: CSVVPYGNTEAFF
CDR3nt: TGCAGCGTTGTACCATACGGAAACACTGAAGCTTTCTTT
v_gene: TRBV29-1
j_gene: TRBJ1-1
abundance: .
d_gene: .

CDR3aa: CASSDPRGLAGGEQFF
CDR3nt: TGTGCCAGCAGTGATCCTCGGGGACTAGCAGGGGGAGAGCAGTTCTTC
v_gene: TRBV2
j_gene: TRBJ2-1
abundance: .
d_gene: TRBD2

CDR3aa: CASSLAGAYNEQFF
CDR3nt: TGTGCCAGCAGCTTGGCAGGGGCCTACAATGAGCAGTTCTTC
v_gene: TRBV5-6
j_gene: TRBJ2-1
abundance: .
d_gene: .

CDR3aa: CASSISGEGARGNTIYF
CDR3nt: TGTGCCAGCAGCATATCTGGGGAGGGGGCGCGAGGAAACACCATATATTTT
v_gene: TRBV25-1
j_gene: TRBJ1-3
abundance: .
d_gene: TRBD1

CDR3aa: CASSLTAGGNQPQHF
CDR3nt: TGTGCCAGCAGCTTAACCGCAGGGGGAAATCAGCCCCAGCATTTT
v_gene: TRBV7-2
j_gene: TRBJ1-5
abundance: .
d_gene: TRBD1

CDR3aa: CASSLGLAGGPSTDTQYF
CDR3nt: TGTGCCAGCAGCCTAGGACTAGCGGGGGGGCCGAGCACAGATACGCAGTATTTT
v_gene: TRBV11-2
j_gene: TRBJ2-3
abundance: .
d_gene: TRBD2

CDR3aa: CASSYSEDSYEQYF
CDR3nt: TGTGCCAGCAGTTACTCGGAGGACTCCTACGAGCAGTACTTC
v_gene: TRBV6-6
j_gene: TRBJ2-7
abundance: .
d_gene: .

CDR3aa: CASSQGADSGYEQYF
CDR3nt: TGCGCCAGCAGCCAAGGTGCGGACTCGGGCTACGAGCAGTACTTC
v_gene: TRBV4-1
j_gene: TRBJ2-7
abundance: .
d_gene: .

CDR3aa: CASSLGQPGVYEQYF
CDR3nt: TGTGCCAGCAGTCTGGGACAACCTGGGGTCTACGAGCAGTACTTC
v_gene: TRBV27
j_gene: TRBJ2-7
abundance: .
d_gene: .

CDR3aa: CARDYSVPGELFF
CDR3nt: TGTGCCCGGGACTATAGTGTCCCCGGGGAGCTGTTTTTT
v_gene: TRBV30
j_gene: TRBJ2-2
abundance: .
d_gene: TRBD2

CDR3aa: CSVDSMNTEAFF
CDR3nt: TGCAGCGTCGACAGTATGAACACTGAAGCTTTCTTT
v_gene: TRBV29-1
j_gene: TRBJ1-1
abundance: .
d_gene: .

CDR3aa: CASSLMGGSGELFF
CDR3nt: TGTGCCAGCAGCCTTATGGGTGGGTCCGGGGAGCTGTTTTTT
v_gene: TRBV7-6
j_gene: TRBJ2-2
abundance: .
d_gene: .

CDR3aa: CASRPTPDSNQPQHF
CDR3nt: TGTGCCAGCAGACCAACTCCAGATTCCAATCAGCCCCAGCATTTT
v_gene: TRBV27
j_gene: TRBJ1-5
abundance: .
d_gene: .

CDR3aa: CASSVYRGPSNEQFF
CDR3nt: TGTGCCAGCAGTGTTTACAGGGGTCCATCCAATGAGCAGTTCTTC
v_gene: TRBV6-1
j_gene: TRBJ2-1
abundance: .
d_gene: TRBD1

CDR3aa: CASTETSGSYNEQFF
CDR3nt: TGCGCCAGCACCGAGACTAGCGGGAGCTACAATGAGCAGTTCTTC
v_gene: TRBV10-2
j_gene: TRBJ2-1
abundance: once
d_gene: TRBD2

CDR3aa: CASRADGNTEAFF
CDR3nt: TGTGCCAGCAGGGCAGACGGGAACACTGAAGCTTTCTTT
v_gene: TRBV5-6
j_gene: TRBJ1-1
abundance: .
d_gene: .